This T cell receptor beta chain was documented in a study of blood T cell repertoires in COVID-19. The CDR3 totals 13 residues. The germline CDR1 and CDR2 sequences are LNHNV and YYDKDF (reference sequence). The V and J ends lost 9 bases and 3 bases, in that order; junction bases with no gene match: 4. As processed by the authors: Amplification from reference gene primers served as the basis for estimated nucleated cell counts. Assay: immunoSEQ multiplex PCR; the TCRdb copy retains only in-frame clones and omits some. V, J and clone size were drawn from that table, and D and trimming were deduced from the DNA. The sample lists roughly 250,000 clones; 65% to 90% were seen once.

The sample was peripheral blood. The rearrangement joins TRBV15 to TRBJ2-2; 7 bases line up with TRBD1. The TCR sequence derives from a woman aged 45-60 years with acute or convalescent COVID-19. This chain's CDR3 is CATRQGDTGELFF. The CDR3, as DNA: TGTGCCACGCGACAGGGTGACACCGGGGAGCTGTTTTTT.